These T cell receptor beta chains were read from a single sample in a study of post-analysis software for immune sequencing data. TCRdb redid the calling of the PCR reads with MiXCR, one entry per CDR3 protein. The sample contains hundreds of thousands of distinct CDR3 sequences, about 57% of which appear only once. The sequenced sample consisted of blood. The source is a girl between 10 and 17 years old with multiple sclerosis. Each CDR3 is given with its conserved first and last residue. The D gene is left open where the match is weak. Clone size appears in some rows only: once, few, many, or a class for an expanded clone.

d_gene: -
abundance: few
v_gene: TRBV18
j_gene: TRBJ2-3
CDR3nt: TGTGCCAGCTCACTACAGGAGAAACGCACAGATACGCAGTATTTT
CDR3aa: CASSLQEKRTDTQYF

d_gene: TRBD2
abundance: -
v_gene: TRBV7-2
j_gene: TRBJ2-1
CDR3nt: TGTGCCAGCAGCTCCCACGTAACACTAGCGGCCAGCTCCTACAATGAGCAGTTCTTC
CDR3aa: CASSSHVTLAASSYNEQFF

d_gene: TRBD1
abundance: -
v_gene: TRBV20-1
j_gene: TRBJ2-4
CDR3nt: TGCAGTGCTAGAGCGAAGGGAAGTATAAAGAATAGGGGGCGCAAAAACGTTCAGTACTTC
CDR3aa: CSARAKGSIKNRGRKNVQYF

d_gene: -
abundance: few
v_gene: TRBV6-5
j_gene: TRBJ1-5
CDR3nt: TGTGCCAGCAAAAAGGGAAGGGGACAGCCCCAGCATTTT
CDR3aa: CASKKGRGQPQHF

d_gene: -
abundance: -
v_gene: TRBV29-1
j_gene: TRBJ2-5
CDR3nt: TGCAGCGTTGGGACAAACCAAGAGACCCAGTACTTC
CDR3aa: CSVGTNQETQYF

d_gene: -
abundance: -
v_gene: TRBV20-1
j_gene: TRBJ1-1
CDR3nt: TGCAGTGCTAGCCCGGCCACAGGGAGGAACACTGAAGCTTTCTTT
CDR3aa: CSASPATGRNTEAFF

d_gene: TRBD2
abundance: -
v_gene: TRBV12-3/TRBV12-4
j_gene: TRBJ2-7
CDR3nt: TGTGCCAGCAGGGCCAGCGGGAGAGGGTTAACCTACGAGCAGTACTTC
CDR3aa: CASRASGRGLTYEQYF

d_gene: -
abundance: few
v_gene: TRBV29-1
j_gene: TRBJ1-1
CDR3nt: TGCAGCGTTGAAGATCTGGGTGCTGGAGGGCAAGTAGCTTTCTTT
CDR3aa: CSVEDLGAGGQVAFF

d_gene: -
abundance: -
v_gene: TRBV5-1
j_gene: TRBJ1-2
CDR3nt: TGCGCCAGCAGGTCCGGGTCGGGTAACGACTATGGCTACACCTTC
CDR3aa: CASRSGSGNDYGYTF

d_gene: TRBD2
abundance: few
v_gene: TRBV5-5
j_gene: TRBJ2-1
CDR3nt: TGTGCCAGCAGCTGGAGGGCCGGGACTAGTATGGTGATCTCCTACAATGAGCAGTTCTTC
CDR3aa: CASSWRAGTSMVISYNEQFF

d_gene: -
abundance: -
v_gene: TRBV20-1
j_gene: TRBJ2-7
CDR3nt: TGCAGTGCAACGGGGTTCTACGAGCAGTACTTC
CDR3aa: CSATGFYEQYF

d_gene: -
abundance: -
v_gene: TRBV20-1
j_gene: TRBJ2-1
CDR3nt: TGCAGTGCGTATTCCCGGGGCAGGGTGAATGAGCAGTTCTTC
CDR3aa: CSAYSRGRVNEQFF

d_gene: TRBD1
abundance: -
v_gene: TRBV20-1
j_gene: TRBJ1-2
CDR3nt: TGCAGTGCTAGTTCAGGGGGCACGGGTTATGGCTACACCTTC
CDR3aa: CSASSGGTGYGYTF

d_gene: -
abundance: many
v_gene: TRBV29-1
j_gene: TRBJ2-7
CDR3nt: TGCAGCGTCAGGGTGAGCTCCTACGAGCAGTACTTC
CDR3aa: CSVRVSSYEQYF

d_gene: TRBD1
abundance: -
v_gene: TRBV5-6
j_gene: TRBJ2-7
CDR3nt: TGTGCCAGCAGCTTGGCCTCGGGCAGGGGGCGAGGTAGGACCTACGAGCAGTACTTC
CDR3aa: CASSLASGRGRGRTYEQYF

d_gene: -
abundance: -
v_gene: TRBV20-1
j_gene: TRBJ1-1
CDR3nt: TGCAGTGTTGCCCTAACCAGGGGACTAGGGACTGAAGCTTTCTTT
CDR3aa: CSVALTRGLGTEAFF

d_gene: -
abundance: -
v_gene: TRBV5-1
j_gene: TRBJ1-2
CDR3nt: TGCGCCAGCAGCCCCGGGGGCAGGGTCGCTAACTATGGCTACACCTTC
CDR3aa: CASSPGGRVANYGYTF

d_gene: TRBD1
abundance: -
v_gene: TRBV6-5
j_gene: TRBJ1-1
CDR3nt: TGTGCCAGCAGTTGGACAGGGGTTCGTGACACTGAAGCTTTCTTT
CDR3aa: CASSWTGVRDTEAFF

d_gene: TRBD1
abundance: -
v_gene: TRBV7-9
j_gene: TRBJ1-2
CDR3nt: TGTGCCAGCAGCGACAACCGGGACAGGAGTAACTATGGCTACACCTTC
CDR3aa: CASSDNRDRSNYGYTF

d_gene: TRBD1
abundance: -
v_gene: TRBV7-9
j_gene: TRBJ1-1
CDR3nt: TGTGCCAGCAGCGACTTACCGGGACAGGGGATTTCTGAAGCTTTCTTT
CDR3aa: CASSDLPGQGISEAFF

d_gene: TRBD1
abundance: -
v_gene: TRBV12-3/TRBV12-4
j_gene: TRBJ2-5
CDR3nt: TGTGCCAGCAGTTTCTTAGGGGGCATCCAAGAGACCCAGTACTTC
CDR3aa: CASSFLGGIQETQYF

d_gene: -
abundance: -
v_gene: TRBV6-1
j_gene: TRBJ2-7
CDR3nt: TGTGCCAGCAGTGCCGACAGGTCCTACGAGCAGTACTTC
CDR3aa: CASSADRSYEQYF

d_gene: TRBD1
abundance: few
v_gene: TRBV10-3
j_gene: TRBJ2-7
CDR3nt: TGTGCCATCGGGACAGGGCCCTACGAGCAGTACTTC
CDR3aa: CAIGTGPYEQYF

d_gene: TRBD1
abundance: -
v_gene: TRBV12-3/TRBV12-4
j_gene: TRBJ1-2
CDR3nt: TGTGCCAGCAGTTTCGGGCAGGGGGTAGTCTATGGCTACACCTTC
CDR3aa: CASSFGQGVVYGYTF

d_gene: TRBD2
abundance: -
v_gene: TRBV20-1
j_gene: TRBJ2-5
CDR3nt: TGCAGTGCTAGAGATGCGGGAGGGCCCTCGTGGGGAGAGGCCCAGTACTTC
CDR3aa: CSARDAGGPSWGEAQYF

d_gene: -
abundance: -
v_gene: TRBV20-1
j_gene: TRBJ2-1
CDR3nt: TGCAGTGCTAGAGCCCCCCACAAACCCTACAATGAGCAGTTCTTC
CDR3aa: CSARAPHKPYNEQFF

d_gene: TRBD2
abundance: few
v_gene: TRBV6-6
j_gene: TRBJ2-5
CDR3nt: TGTGCCAGCAGGAACCTAGCGGTTAGGGAGACTCAGTACTTC
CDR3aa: CASRNLAVRETQYF

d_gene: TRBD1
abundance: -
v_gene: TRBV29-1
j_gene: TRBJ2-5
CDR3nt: TGCAGCCCCCCCATGGGACAGGGAAACCAAGAGACCCAGTACTTC
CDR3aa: CSPPMGQGNQETQYF

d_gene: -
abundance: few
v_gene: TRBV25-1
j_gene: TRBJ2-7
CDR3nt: TGTGCCAGCAGGGGGGGCTCAACCTACGAGCAGTACTTC
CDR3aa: CASRGGSTYEQYF

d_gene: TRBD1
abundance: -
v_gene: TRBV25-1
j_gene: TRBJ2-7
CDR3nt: TGTGCCAGCAGTGGTCAGACAGGGGAATGGAGCGAGCAGTACTTC
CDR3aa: CASSGQTGEWSEQYF

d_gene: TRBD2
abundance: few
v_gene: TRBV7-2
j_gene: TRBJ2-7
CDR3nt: TGTGCCAGCAGCGCAAGACTAGCCGAGCAGTACTTC
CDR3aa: CASSARLAEQYF

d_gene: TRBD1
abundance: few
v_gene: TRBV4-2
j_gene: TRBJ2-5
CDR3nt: TGTGCCAGCAGCAAACGAAAGGACAGGGGACAAGAGACCCAGTACTTC
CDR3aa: CASSKRKDRGQETQYF

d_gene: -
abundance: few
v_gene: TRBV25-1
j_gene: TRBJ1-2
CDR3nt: TGTGCCAGCAGAGGGTTGGTGGACTATGGCTACACCTTC
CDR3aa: CASRGLVDYGYTF

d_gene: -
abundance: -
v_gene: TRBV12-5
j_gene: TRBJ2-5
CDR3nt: TGTGCTAGTGGTCCCGAGCGAAGGCAGTACTTC
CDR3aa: CASGPERRQYF

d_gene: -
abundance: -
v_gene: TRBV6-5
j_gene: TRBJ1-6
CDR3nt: TGTGCCAGCAGCCCCGCGAGCTCCTATAATTCACCCCTCCACTTT
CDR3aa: CASSPASSYNSPLHF

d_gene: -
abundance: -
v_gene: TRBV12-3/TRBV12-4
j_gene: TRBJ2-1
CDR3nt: TGTGCCAGCAGTTTGCTGGGTGGCTATGAGCAGTTCTTC
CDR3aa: CASSLLGGYEQFF

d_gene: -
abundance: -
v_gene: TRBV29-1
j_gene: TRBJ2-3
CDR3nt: TGCAGCGTTGACGGGGATATACCTAGCACAGATACGCAGTATTTT
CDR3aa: CSVDGDIPSTDTQYF

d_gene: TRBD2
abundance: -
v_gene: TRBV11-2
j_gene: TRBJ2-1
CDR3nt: TGTGCCAGCAGCCGTACTAGCGGGGAGTACAATGAGCAGTTCTTC
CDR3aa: CASSRTSGEYNEQFF

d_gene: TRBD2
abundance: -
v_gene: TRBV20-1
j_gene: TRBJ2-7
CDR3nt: TGCAGTGCTAGGGTTGCGGGAGGACCTCAGCACGAGCAGTACTTC
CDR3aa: CSARVAGGPQHEQYF

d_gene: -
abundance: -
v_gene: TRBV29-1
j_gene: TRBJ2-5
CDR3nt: TGCAGCGTCTTTGGGGGGGCACCGGTCCCCGGAGAGACCCAGTACTTC
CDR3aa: CSVFGGAPVPGETQYF

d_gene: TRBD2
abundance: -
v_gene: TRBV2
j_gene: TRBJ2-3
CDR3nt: TGTGCCAGCAGGGGACCGACTAGCCGCGCGCAGTATTTT
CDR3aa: CASRGPTSRAQYF

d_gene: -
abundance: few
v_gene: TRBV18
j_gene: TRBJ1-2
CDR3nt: TGTGCCAGCTCACCACCCCGAGAGGGCCCAGGGGACGGCTACACCTTC
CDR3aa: CASSPPREGPGDGYTF

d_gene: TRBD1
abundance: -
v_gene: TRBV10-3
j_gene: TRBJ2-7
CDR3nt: TGTGCCATCAGTGAGTCCGGAGGGACAGGACACTACGAGCAGTACTTC
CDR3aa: CAISESGGTGHYEQYF